These 11 T cell receptor beta chains were sequenced from one sample in a study of blood T cells in healthy people across ages. Primed by a sample-barcoded 5' primer and a J-beta primer mix, a second PCR proceeded for about 6 to 11 cycles. MiXCR was run by TCRdb on the 5' RACE reads, yielding one entry per CDR3 protein. The table has about 1.6 million distinct CDR3 sequences, around 35% seen once. Sequencing input: blood. The receptor source for this set is a woman aged 25 to 39 in good health.

The chain recombines TRBV12-3 or TRBV12-4 with TRBJ2-2; D gene ambiguous. The CDR3 consists of 16 residues. The V end lost 4 bases, the J end lost 0 bases, and 12 bases lay between the germline ends. CDR3 protein: CASSSFGPTNTGELFF. CDR3 in DNA: TGTGCCAGCAGTTCCTTCGGGCCGACGAACACCGGGGAGCTGTTTTTT.

This clonotype was observed at least ten times. The chain has TRBV7-3 and TRBJ2-1; TRBD2 is a possible D gene (8 bases). The V and J ends lost 5 bases and 3 bases respectively, with 14 bases between them. Per the germline V gene, CDR1 is SGHTA and CDR2 is FQGTGA. The CDR3 is 15 residues long. CDR3 sequence: CASSPGGTDYNEQFF. The CDR3 nucleotides read TGTGCCAGCAGCCCGGGGGGGACAGACTACAATGAGCAGTTCTTC.

The V call is TRBV7-9, the J call TRBJ1-6; 7 bases are a match to TRBD1. V was pared by 5 bases and J by 0 bases, with 4 bases of the junction left unmatched. Germline V gene data show CDR1 as SEHNR and CDR2 as FQNEAQ (reference sequence). The CDR3 extends over 16 amino acids. CDR3 sequence (DNA): TGTGCCAGCAGCCAGACAGGGCCCTCCTATAATTCACCCCTCCACTTT. Translated: CASSQTGPSYNSPLHF.

V usage is TRBV5-1 and J usage is TRBJ1-2; a weak D match, TRBD1 (5 bases). V dropped 4 bases and J dropped 7 bases, with 29 bases sitting between them. Germline loops: CDR1 SGHRS, CDR2 YFSETQ. This CDR3 has 18 amino acids. The CDR3 region is CASSRRPPSAGLGSGYTF. In DNA, the CDR3 is TGCGCCAGCAGCCGTCGGCCACCCTCCGCGGGGCTCGGGAGTGGCTACACCTTC.

This rearrangement joins TRBV27 to TRBJ1-4; D is ambiguous. The CDR3 consists of 13 residues. Looked up from germline, CDR1 is MNHEY and CDR2 is SMNVEV (reference sequence). Deletions cut 5 bases from V and 7 bases from J, with 11 bases between. Written as DNA, the CDR3 is TGTGCCAGCAGTCAGCGACGCTTTGAAAAACTGTTTTTT. It codes for CASSQRRFEKLFF.

This clonotype was counted only a few times. V and J are TRBV3-1 and TRBJ2-7; tentative D call: TRBD2 (5 bases). Trimming removed 8 bases from V and 3 bases from J, with 20 bases in between. CDR1 is LGHDT and CDR2 is YNNKEL in the germline V gene (reference sequence). This CDR3 spans 15 amino acids. The CDR3 spells CASGVVGERDYEQYF. The DNA of the CDR3 is TGTGCCAGCGGTGTGGTCGGGGAAAGGGACTACGAGCAGTACTTC.

This clonotype has more than one count but fewer than ten. The chain carries TRBV27 and TRBJ1-2; a possible D gene is TRBD1 (6 bases). Trimming removed 7 bases from V and 0 bases from J, with 15 bases in between. This CDR3 contains 15 residues. Germline V CDR1 and CDR2: MNHEY, SMNVEV (reference sequence). CDR3 protein: CASTSGTPSNYGYTF. CDR3 DNA: TGTGCCAGCACCTCCGGGACACCGTCTAACTATGGCTACACCTTC.

The J gene is TRBJ2-7, the V gene TRBV6-1, with D possibly TRBD1 on 6 matching bases. The V gene's germline CDR1 is MNHNS and CDR2 SASEGT. The V end was cut by 7 bases, the J end by 0 bases, with 10 bases between. This CDR3 contains 13 residues. CDR3 sequence (DNA): TGTGCCAGCAATCAGGGGACCTCCTACGAGCAGTACTTC. It encodes CASNQGTSYEQYF.

The V call is TRBV27, the J call TRBJ1-2, with unresolved D. Germline V gives CDR1 MNHEY, CDR2 SMNVEV (reference sequence). This CDR3 has 15 residues. V dropped 2 bases and J dropped 1 base, with 11 bases sitting between them. Here the CDR3 reads CASSLTGVGNYGYTF. The CDR3 DNA follows: TGTGCCAGCAGTTTAACGGGTGTGGGTAACTATGGCTACACCTTC.

This clonotype was recorded at least ten times. The V call is TRBV9, the J call TRBJ2-7, with 11 bases aligning to TRBD2. CDR1 is SGDLS and CDR2 is YYNGEE in the germline V gene. The CDR3 runs 16 residues. V dropped 0 bases and J dropped 3; count of bases not matched to a gene: 5. The CDR3 reads CASSVEPSGRYYEQYF. Here the CDR3 DNA reads TGTGCCAGCAGCGTAGAGCCTAGCGGGAGGTACTACGAGCAGTACTTC.

This clonotype is a singleton in its sample. The chain is built from TRBV19 and TRBJ2-1; 12 bases line up with TRBD2. CDR3 length: 17 amino acids. Germline values: CDR1 LNHDA, CDR2 SQIVND (reference sequence). Losses at the gene ends were 1 base for V and 10 bases for J; bases not matched to a gene: 11. Written as DNA, the CDR3 is TGTGCCAGTAGTATAGGACCCCGACTAGCGGGAGTCCGGGAGCAGTTCTTC. It encodes CASSIGPRLAGVREQFF.